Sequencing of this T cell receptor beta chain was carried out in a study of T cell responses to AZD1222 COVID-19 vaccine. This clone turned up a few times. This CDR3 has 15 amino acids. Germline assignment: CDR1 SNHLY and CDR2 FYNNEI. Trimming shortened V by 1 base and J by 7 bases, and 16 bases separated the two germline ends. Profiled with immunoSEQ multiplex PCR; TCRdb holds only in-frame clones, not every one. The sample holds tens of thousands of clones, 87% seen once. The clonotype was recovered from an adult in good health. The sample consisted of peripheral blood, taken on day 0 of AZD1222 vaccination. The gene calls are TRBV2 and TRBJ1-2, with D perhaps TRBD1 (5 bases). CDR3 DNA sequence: TGTGCCAGCAGTGAAGTGGGACTTCTACTAGGTGGCTACACCTTC. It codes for CASSEVGLLLGGYTF.